Each of the 24 T cell receptor beta chains below was sequenced from the same sample in a study of T cell repertoires in cytomegalovirus infection. TCRdb fed the reads into MiXCR, producing one record per CDR3 protein. Counted here are about 310,000 distinct CDR3 sequences, roughly a sixth occurring once; the ten biggest clones make up around 12%. Input material: PBMCs. Receptors originate from a human donor in good health (CMV status not recorded). Some clones in this sample may be carry-over from other donors' samples.

In its sample, this clonotype was seen a few times. V gene TRBV18 combines with J gene TRBJ1-5; 11 bases are a match to TRBD1. This CDR3 contains 19 residues. J gave up 0 bases and V 1 base, and 8 bases lay outside the gene matches. CDR1 is KGHSH, CDR2 LQKENI, per germline. CDR3 sequence (DNA): TGTGCCAGCTCACCACGGCGCGGACAGGGGGCCGATAGCAATCAGCCCCAGCATTTT. As protein: CASSPRRGQGADSNQPQHF.

The gene calls are TRBV28 and TRBJ1-2; tentatively, D is TRBD1 (6 bases). In germline, CDR1 is MDHEN, CDR2 SYDVKM. Trimming pared 5 bases from V and 3 bases from J, leaving 13 bases between. The length of the CDR3 is 14 residues. The CDR3 nucleotides read TGTGCCAGCAGTCCAGGACAGAACTACTATGGCTACACCTTC. Amino acids: CASSPGQNYYGYTF.

This chain uses TRBV7-2 with TRBJ2-3, with 10 bases aligning to TRBD2. There are 16 residues in the CDR3. The ends lost 0 bases at V and 1 base at J; junction bases unmatched: 1. Germline values: CDR1 SGHTA, CDR2 FQGNSA. In DNA form, the CDR3 reads TGTGCCAGCAGCTTAGCAACTAGCGGGGGCACAGATACGCAGTATTTT. Amino acid sequence: CASSLATSGGTDTQYF.

The gene calls are TRBV7-9 and TRBJ2-7; D gene uncertain. Germline lookup yields CDR1 SEHNR and CDR2 FQNEAQ (reference sequence). Between the trimmed V and J ends, which lost 4 bases and 2 bases, there was a span of 15 bases. The CDR3 totals 15 residues. The CDR3 spells CASSSSLGWAYEQYF. CDR3 coding DNA: TGTGCCAGCAGCTCAAGCCTAGGGTGGGCCTACGAGCAGTACTTC.

The table lists this clonotype with a few counts. This chain connects TRBV29-1 to TRBJ2-7; D is unresolved. Trimming removed 4 bases from V and 9 bases from J, with 13 bases in between. There are 11 residues in the CDR3. Germline CDR1 is SQVTM and CDR2 is ANQGSEA. CDR3: CSVGTPEGQYF. CDR3 DNA sequence: TGCAGCGTTGGGACCCCCGAAGGGCAGTACTTC.

This clonotype was detected a few times. The CDR3, as DNA: TGCAGTGCTAGGGCCCCCAATACAGGGGTAAATACGCAGTATTTT. Translation: CSARAPNTGVNTQYF. This chain links TRBV20-1 with TRBJ2-3; 7 bases map to TRBD1. There are 15 residues in the CDR3. Germline V lookup: CDR1 DFQATT, CDR2 SNEGSKA (reference sequence). V shed 3 bases, J shed 7 bases, and the junction held 13 bases outside the gene matches.

V usage is TRBV6-1 and J usage is TRBJ1-6, with 7 bases that match TRBD1. The junction had 6 bases not matched to a gene; V was cut back by 6 bases and J by 7 bases. CDR1 MNHNS and CDR2 SASEGT come from the germline V gene. The length of the CDR3 is 14 residues. The CDR3 DNA follows: TGTGCCAGCAGCCAGACAGGGCTGAATTCACCCCTCCACTTT. It translates to CASSQTGLNSPLHF.

The chain combines TRBV6-5 with TRBJ2-7; no firm D call. Per the germline V gene, CDR1 is MNHEY and CDR2 is SVGAGI. The ends were cut back, 0 bases at V and 1 base at J, with 10 bases in the middle. The CDR3 totals 15 residues. The CDR3 DNA is TGTGCCAGCAGTTACTCGTCCTTACCTTCCTACGAGCAGTACTTC. Its translation is CASSYSSLPSYEQYF.

This clonotype has at least ten counts. The gene calls are TRBV5-4 and TRBJ2-5, with D possibly matching TRBD2 (6 bases). The V gene's germline CDR1 is SGHNT and CDR2 YYREEE (reference sequence). This CDR3 has 13 amino acids. V shed 3 bases and J shed 6 bases, with 12 bases lying between them. In DNA form, the CDR3 reads TGTGCCAGCAGCTCTCAGGGAGGACAGACCCAGTACTTC. It yields the protein CASSSQGGQTQYF.

This clonotype showed up many times. The genes are TRBV28 and TRBJ1-6, with D possibly matching TRBD1 (5 bases). Germline V gene sequence: CDR1 MDHEN, CDR2 SYDVKM. CDR3 size: 17 residues. V dropped 3 bases and J dropped 9 bases, with 21 bases sitting between them. The CDR3 loop reads CASSFPQGITSRSPLHF. The CDR3 DNA is TGTGCCAGCAGTTTTCCCCAGGGTATTACGTCACGTTCACCCCTCCACTTT.

V gene TRBV20-1 combines with J gene TRBJ1-6; 7 bases map to TRBD1. Germline CDR1 DFQATT, CDR2 SNEGSKA (reference sequence). The CDR3 contains 17 residues. DNA of the CDR3: TGCAGCGCAGCAGACAACAGGGACAGCTCCTATAATTCACCCCTCCACTTT. It encodes CSAADNRDSSYNSPLHF.

This clonotype has just one count. Just one base apart from a much larger clone, this may be a read error. The CDR3 DNA reads as TGTACCAGCAGCTTATCGTCAGGGGTAAATCAGCCCCAGCATTTT. It encodes CTSSLSSGVNQPQHF. The genes are TRBV7-6 and TRBJ1-5, with D possibly TRBD1 on 6 matching bases. Germline lookup yields CDR1 SGHVS and CDR2 FNYEAQ. The CDR3 runs 15 residues.

This clonotype has more than one count but fewer than ten. This sequence joins TRBV29-1 and TRBJ1-2; D is uncertain. Trimming removed 4 bases from V and 1 base from J, with 10 bases in between. The germline CDR1 and CDR2 sequences are SQVTM and ANQGSEA. The CDR3 contains 13 residues. The CDR3 sequence: CSVAGRVNYGYTF. The CDR3 nucleotides read TGCAGCGTTGCGGGCCGCGTTAACTATGGCTACACCTTC.

This clonotype was counted a single time. Here the CDR3 omits its conserved ending phenylalanine or tryptophan, so a read error is the likely source. This chain connects TRBV27 to TRBJ2-2; TRBD1 matches at 10 bases. CDR3 size: 14 residues. Trimming cost V 4 bases and J 7 bases; bases outside gene matches: 3. The germline V gene has CDR1 MNHEY and CDR2 SMNVEV (reference sequence). Here the CDR3 DNA reads TGTGCCAGCAGTTCCTGGGACAGGGGCGGGGAGCTGTTTCTT. Encoded protein: CASSSWDRGGELFL.

This clonotype has more than one count but fewer than ten. This chain connects TRBV5-6 to TRBJ2-1; 14 bases match TRBD2. CDR1 and CDR2 from the germline V gene are SGHDT and YYEEEE. The CDR3 runs 16 residues. The J segment lost 4 bases and the V segment lost 4 bases, leaving 4 bases of the junction unmatched. The CDR3 sequence: CASSKTSGGAYNEQFF. The CDR3 DNA reads as TGTGCCAGCAGCAAGACTAGCGGGGGGGCGTACAATGAGCAGTTCTTC.

This clonotype was counted at least ten times. CDR3: CASRLETTDTQYF. The CDR3 bases are TGTGCCAGCAGGTTAGAAACTACAGATACGCAGTATTTT. V is TRBV28 and J is TRBJ2-3, with no clear D. The CDR3 has 13 residues. Per germline, CDR1 MDHEN and CDR2 SYDVKM. The V gene lost 6 bases and the J gene lost 3 bases, with 10 bases spanning the gap. Using reference TRBV28 and TRBJ2-3 for the parts outside the CDR3, the full variable domain is DVKVTQSSRYLVKRTGEKVFLECVQDMDHENMFWYRQDPGLGLRLIYFSYDVKMKEKGDIPEGYSVSREKKERFSLILESASTNQTSMYLCASRLETTDTQYFGPGTRLTVL.

The chain is built from TRBV12-3 or TRBV12-4 and TRBJ2-1; 14 nucleotides match TRBD2. Losses at the gene ends were 7 bases for V and 6 bases for J; bases not matched to a gene: 5. The CDR3 extends over 15 amino acids. CDR3 nucleotide sequence: TGTGCCAGCACTTTGACTAGCGGGGGGGCCAATGAGCAGTTCTTC. Protein sequence: CASTLTSGGANEQFF.

The J gene is TRBJ2-7, the V gene TRBV24-1, with a weak D call TRBD2 (6 bases). V lost 4 bases, J lost 6 bases, and 9 bases lay in between. This CDR3 has 12 residues. Looked up from germline, CDR1 is KGHDR and CDR2 is SFDVKD. Here the CDR3 reads CATSDPGAEQYF. In nucleotides, the CDR3 is TGTGCCACCAGTGACCCGGGAGCCGAGCAGTACTTC.

The chain combines TRBV20-1 with TRBJ2-5; 8 nucleotides agree with TRBD2. Trimming removed 3 bases from V and 5 bases from J; junction bases left unmatched: 8. This CDR3 has 14 residues. Looked up from germline, CDR1 is DFQATT and CDR2 is SNEGSKA (reference sequence). In DNA form, the CDR3 reads TGCAGTGCTAGTCCCAGCGGGGGTTGGGAGACCCAGTACTTC. This gives the protein CSASPSGGWETQYF.

This clonotype was observed a handful of times. The chain couples TRBV2 to TRBJ2-1, with a weak D call TRBD1 (6 bases). V lost 3 bases, J lost 9 bases, and 12 bases lay in between. The germline gives CDR1 SNHLY, CDR2 FYNNEI. The CDR3 has 13 residues. This chain's CDR3 is CASSEVGAVEQFF. CDR3 nucleotides: TGTGCCAGCAGTGAGGTGGGGGCCGTTGAGCAGTTCTTC. Based on the CDR3 plus reference TRBV2 and TRBJ2-1, the full variable domain is EPEVTQTPSHQVTQMGQEVILRCVPISNHLYFYWYRQILGQKVEFLVSFYNNEISEKSEIFDDQFSVERPDGSNFTLKIRSTKLEDSAMYFCASSEVGAVEQFFGPGTRLTVL.

This clonotype occurred many times. The rearrangement links TRBV12-3 or TRBV12-4 to TRBJ1-1; maybe TRBD1 (6 bases). The ends were cut back, 7 bases at V and 4 bases at J, with 13 bases in the middle. This CDR3 spans 13 amino acids. CDR3 bases: TGTGCCAGCATCAAGCAACAGGGCACTGAAGCTTTCTTT. Amino acid sequence: CASIKQQGTEAFF.

This chain uses TRBV18 with TRBJ2-1; D is possibly TRBD1 (5 bases). CDR1 and CDR2 (germline): KGHSH, LQKENI. V lost 4 bases, J lost 6 bases, and 13 bases lay in between. The CDR3 consists of 14 residues. This CDR3 reads CASSHPDKSNEQFF. CDR3 nucleotides: TGTGCCAGCTCACATCCGGACAAGAGCAATGAGCAGTTCTTC. Based on the CDR3 plus reference TRBV18 and TRBJ2-1, the full variable domain is NAGVMQNPRHLVRRRGQEARLRCSPMKGHSHVYWYRQLPEEGLKFMVYLQKENIIDESGMPKERFSAEFPKEGPSILRIQQVVRGDSAAYFCASSHPDKSNEQFFGPGTRLTVL.

This clonotype was detected a few times. This rearrangement joins TRBV19 to TRBJ2-6; D unresolved. Trimming left V 7 bases short and J 2 bases short, with 12 bases between. Germline V gene data show CDR1 as LNHDA and CDR2 as SQIVND (reference sequence). The CDR3 is made up of 15 amino acids. In DNA, the CDR3 is TGTGCCAGTAAAACAGTGAGCACTGGGGCCAACGTCCTGACTTTC. It yields the protein CASKTVSTGANVLTF.

In its sample, this clonotype was seen a few times. The rearrangement uses TRBV20-1 and TRBJ2-5; the D gene could be TRBD1 or TRBD2 (5 bases each). The V gene's germline CDR1 is DFQATT and CDR2 SNEGSKA (reference sequence). V dropped 3 bases and J dropped 5 bases, with 19 bases sitting between them. The CDR3 has 15 amino acids. CDR3 sequence: CSARGPGLVMETQYF. CDR3 DNA sequence: TGCAGTGCTAGGGGCCCGGGGCTAGTGATGGAGACCCAGTACTTC.